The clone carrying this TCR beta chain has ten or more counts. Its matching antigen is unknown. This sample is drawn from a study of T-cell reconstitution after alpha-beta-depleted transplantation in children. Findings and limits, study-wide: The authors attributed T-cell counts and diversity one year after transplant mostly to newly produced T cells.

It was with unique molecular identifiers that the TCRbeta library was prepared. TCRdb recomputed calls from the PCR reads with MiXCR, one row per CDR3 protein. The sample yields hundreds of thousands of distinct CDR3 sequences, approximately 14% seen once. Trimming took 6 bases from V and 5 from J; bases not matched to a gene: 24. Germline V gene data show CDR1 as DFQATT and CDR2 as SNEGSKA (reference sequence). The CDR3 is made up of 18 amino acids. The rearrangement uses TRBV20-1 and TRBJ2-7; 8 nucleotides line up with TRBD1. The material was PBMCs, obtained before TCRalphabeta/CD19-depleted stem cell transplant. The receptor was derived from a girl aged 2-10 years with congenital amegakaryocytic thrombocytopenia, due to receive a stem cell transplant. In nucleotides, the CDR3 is TGCAGTGCCGTCATTAGACCGTCTAAAGGGACAGGAGTACACGAGCAGTACTTC. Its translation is CSAVIRPSKGTGVHEQYF.